This entry lists 11 T cell receptor beta chains sequenced from one sample in a study of blood T cell repertoires in COVID-19. Using immunoSEQ multiplex PCR, the repertoire was profiled, and TCRdb retains in-frame clones only, with some absent. This sample has 310,000 or so clones, with approximately 82% found just once. The sample was peripheral blood. These TCRs come from a woman aged 50 to 60 with acute or convalescent COVID-19.

The chain combines TRBV4-1 with TRBJ2-1; 10 positions match TRBD2. Germline CDR1 reads MGHRA; CDR2 reads YSYEKL. The CDR3 is 18 residues long. V shed 1 base and J 0 bases; nucleotides not matched to a gene: 6. CDR3 in amino acids: CASSQGLAGVHSYNEQFF. The CDR3 DNA follows: TGCGCCAGCAGCCAAGGGCTAGCGGGGGTCCACTCCTACAATGAGCAGTTCTTC.

CDR3 bases: TGTGCCAGCAGTGAAAGGGAGGACAACCAAGAGACCCAGTACTTC. Translated: CASSEREDNQETQYF. This chain links TRBV2 with TRBJ2-5; D might be TRBD2 (6 bases). This CDR3 spans 15 amino acids. Trimming shortened V by 2 bases and J by 0 bases, and 10 bases separated the two germline ends. CDR1 is SNHLY and CDR2 is FYNNEI in the germline V gene.

The gene calls are TRBV9 and TRBJ2-7; D might be TRBD2 (6 bases). CDR3 length: 16 residues. Per the germline V gene, CDR1 is SGDLS and CDR2 is YYNGEE. Trimming removed 0 bases at V and 4 bases at J, with 17 bases between. CDR3 in DNA: TGTGCCAGCAGCGTAGACAGCGGGTCGGTAATTTACGAGCAGTACTTC. Translated: CASSVDSGSVIYEQYF.

The chain uses TRBV3-1 (or the pseudogene TRBV3-2) and TRBJ2-2; TRBD2 matches 8 bases. Germline V CDR1 and CDR2: LGHDT, YNNKEL (reference sequence). This CDR3 is built from 16 residues. The V segment lost 2 bases and the J segment 1 base; nucleotides outside the gene matches: 3. CDR3 bases: TGTGCCAGCAGCCAACTGGCGGGGGGGAACACCGGGGAGCTGTTTTTT. This sequence encodes CASSQLAGGNTGELFF.

The rearrangement joins TRBV25-1 to TRBJ2-1; 12 bases are a match to TRBD2. Germline trimming cut 6 bases from V and 0 bases from J; bases unmatched to any gene: 3. This CDR3 is built from 16 residues. Germline CDR1 and CDR2: MGHDK and SYGVNS. The CDR3: CASSSTSGSSYNEQFF. The CDR3 DNA follows: TGTGCCAGCAGCTCGACTAGCGGGAGCTCCTACAATGAGCAGTTCTTC.

The chain couples TRBV5-1 to TRBJ1-4; 11 bases match TRBD1. CDR1 and CDR2 (germline): SGHRS, YFSETQ. With V trimmed by 4 bases and J by 0 bases, 2 bases remained unmatched. The CDR3 runs 16 residues. This CDR3 is CASSGQGAATNEKLFF. The CDR3 DNA reads TGCGCCAGCAGCGGACAGGGGGCAGCAACTAATGAAAAACTGTTTTTT.

This chain uses TRBV7-9 with TRBJ1-4; 7 bases are shared with TRBD1. The CDR3 runs to 14 residues. Trimming cost V 5 bases and J 7 bases; bases outside gene matches: 7. The germline V gene has CDR1 SEHNR and CDR2 FQNEAQ (reference sequence). The CDR3 DNA follows: TGTGCCAGCAGCGGGTTAGGGGGCGGTGAAAAACTGTTTTTT. This translates into CASSGLGGGEKLFF.

The chain has TRBV29-1 and TRBJ1-1; D remains ambiguous. This CDR3 contains 11 residues. Trimming cost V 4 bases and J 4 bases, with 7 bases left between them. CDR1 and CDR2 (germline): SQVTM, ANQGSEA. CDR3 region: CSVGLSTEAFF. CDR3 nucleotide sequence: TGCAGCGTTGGATTGAGCACTGAAGCTTTCTTT.

The rearrangement links TRBV6-1 to TRBJ1-5; D is perhaps TRBD1 (6 bases). The CDR3 spans 16 residues. Germline V lookup: CDR1 MNHNS, CDR2 SASEGT. V dropped 4 bases and J dropped 5 bases, with 18 bases sitting between them. CDR3 in amino acids: CASSARQEQGYQPQHF. CDR3 sequence (DNA): TGTGCCAGCAGTGCCCGTCAAGAACAGGGATATCAGCCCCAGCATTTT.

The chain links TRBV4-1 to TRBJ2-1, with D tentatively TRBD1 (6 bases). V gave up 1 base and J gave up 2 bases, with 12 bases separating them. Germline loops: CDR1 MGHRA, CDR2 YSYEKL. The CDR3 sequence is 16 residues long. CDR3 sequence (DNA): TGCGCCAGCAGCCAAGTCGAGGGGGTCACCTACAATGAGCAGTTCTTC. Encoded protein: CASSQVEGVTYNEQFF.

This clone was seen more than once but under ten times. The chain employs TRBV18 and TRBJ1-1; D may be TRBD1 (5 bases). The CDR3 is 13 amino acids. Trimming took 3 bases from V and 4 from J, leaving 9 bases between them. The germline V gene encodes CDR1 KGHSH and CDR2 LQKENI. CDR3 DNA sequence: TGTGCCAGCTCACCTAGACAGCCCACTGAAGCTTTCTTT. It is translated as CASSPRQPTEAFF.